Shown below are 17 T cell receptor beta chains from a single sample sequenced in a study of T cell repertoires in cytomegalovirus infection. TCRdb reanalysed the reads using MiXCR and keeps one entry per CDR3 protein. Here the sample spans roughly 120,000 distinct CDR3 sequences, 32% being singletons. These TCRs are of unknown antigen specificity. Sequencing was performed on CD8+ T cells from cultured PBMCs, taken from culture after CMV antigen stimulation. The receptor source for this set is a human donor in good health (CMV status not recorded). Some clones in this sample may be carry-over from other donors' samples.

The V and J genes are TRBV5-6 and TRBJ1-2; D might be TRBD1 (5 bases). Trimming removed 3 bases from V and 0 bases from J, with 9 bases in between. The CDR3 length is 14 residues. The germline CDR1 and CDR2 sequences are SGHDT and YYEEEE. This chain's CDR3 is CASSWGDPNYGYTF. DNA of the CDR3: TGTGCCAGCAGCTGGGGGGATCCTAACTATGGCTACACCTTC. The variable domain in full, with the rest retrieved from reference TRBV5-6 and TRBJ1-2, is DAGVTQSPTHLIKTRGQQVTLRCSPKSGHDTVSWYQQALGQGPQFIFQYYEEEERQRGNFPDRFSGHQFPNYSSELNVNALLLGDSALYLCASSWGDPNYGYTFGSGTRLTVV.

The CDR3 bases are TGTGCCAGCAGCCCGGGACAGGCTGGCTACGAGCAGTACTTC. Translating gives CASSPGQAGYEQYF. This chain uses TRBV7-6 with TRBJ2-7, with 8 nucleotides matching TRBD1. This CDR3 spans 14 amino acids. Germline V gene lookup returns CDR1 SGHVS and CDR2 FNYEAQ. V lost 5 bases, J lost 3 bases, and 6 bases stayed unmatched.

The chain employs TRBV6-8 and TRBJ2-2, with TRBD2 matching 8 bases. V lost 8 bases and J lost 2; bases outside the gene matches: 4. CDR3 size: 14 residues. In germline, CDR1 is MNHGY, CDR2 SAAAGT. For the CDR3, the DNA is TGTGCCAGCGGGAGCGGGGGAAACACCGGGGAGCTGTTTTTT. This translates into CASGSGGNTGELFF.

Many counts were recorded for this clonotype. The rearrangement links TRBV7-8 to TRBJ2-3; perhaps TRBD2 as D (5 bases). From germline, CDR1 is SGHVS and CDR2 FQNEAQ. V was trimmed by 5 bases and J by 4 bases, leaving 16 bases between them. The CDR3 runs to 15 residues. CDR3: CASSGPGLPPDTQYF. For the CDR3, the DNA is TGTGCCAGCAGCGGGCCCGGACTCCCGCCAGATACGCAGTATTTT.

The rearrangement uses TRBV20-1 and TRBJ2-1; 8 nucleotides match TRBD2. V lost 4 bases to trimming and J lost 4 bases; unmatched junction nucleotides: 9. Germline V CDR1 and CDR2: DFQATT, SNEGSKA (reference sequence). CDR3 size: 15 residues. In DNA form, the CDR3 reads TGCAGTGCTACAAAATTACTAGCGGAATACAATGAGCAGTTCTTC. Translation gives CSATKLLAEYNEQFF.

This clonotype was picked up a small number of times. The rearrangement uses TRBV29-1 and TRBJ1-2; D remains unclear. Trimming left V 3 bases short and J 4 bases short, with 9 bases between. The CDR3 loop spans 12 amino acids. Germline V lookup: CDR1 SQVTM, CDR2 ANQGSEA. Here the CDR3 DNA reads TGCAGCGTTGACAGCCAGGTCTATGGCTACACCTTC. This gives the protein CSVDSQVYGYTF.

This clonotype was seen a handful of times. The rearrangement joins TRBV7-9 to TRBJ2-7; 10 nucleotides align to TRBD1. The CDR3 runs to 14 residues. Germline CDR1 and CDR2: SEHNR and FQNEAQ (reference sequence). V shed 5 bases, J shed 3 bases, and the junction held 4 bases outside the gene matches. The CDR3 loop reads CASSPGTGVYEQYF. The CDR3 DNA is TGTGCCAGCAGCCCTGGGACAGGGGTCTACGAGCAGTACTTC.

The V call is TRBV7-6, the J call TRBJ2-7; D not resolved. V was cut by 1 base and J by 0 bases, with 10 bases left in between. Germline CDR1 reads SGHVS; CDR2 reads FNYEAQ. The CDR3 has 15 amino acids. The CDR3 is CASSLEAGFSYEQYF. CDR3 DNA sequence: TGTGCCAGCAGCTTAGAAGCAGGCTTCTCCTACGAGCAGTACTTC.

The gene calls are TRBV27 and TRBJ2-5; D is possibly TRBD1 or TRBD2 (5 bases each). Germline V CDR1 and CDR2: MNHEY, SMNVEV (reference sequence). The CDR3 consists of 14 residues. With 6 bases removed from V and 5 bases from J, the gap between germline ends came to 16 bases. This chain's CDR3 is CASRETETRETQYF. Here the CDR3 DNA reads TGTGCCAGCAGGGAGACAGAAACTAGGGAGACCCAGTACTTC.

The CDR3 is CASSSDDRMNTEAFF. In DNA form, the CDR3 reads TGTGCCAGCAGTTCTGACGACAGGATGAACACTGAAGCTTTCTTT. The chain uses TRBV6-5 and TRBJ1-1, with D possibly being TRBD1 (6 bases). Germline values: CDR1 MNHEY, CDR2 SVGAGI. V dropped 4 bases and J dropped 0 bases, with 12 bases sitting between them. This CDR3 has 15 amino acids.

This rearrangement joins TRBV29-1 to TRBJ1-1; the D is unclear. Trimming removed 4 bases from V and 10 bases from J, with 16 bases in between. The CDR3 is made up of 12 amino acids. Germline lookup yields CDR1 SQVTM and CDR2 ANQGSEA. The CDR3 is CSVGRQALTAFF. DNA of the CDR3: TGCAGCGTTGGACGCCAGGCACTGACAGCTTTCTTT.

The chain employs TRBV5-6 and TRBJ2-3; a weak D match, TRBD2 (5 bases). The CDR3 runs to 18 residues. V dropped 4 bases and J dropped 1 base, with 22 bases sitting between them. Germline V gene lookup returns CDR1 SGHDT and CDR2 YYEEEE. The CDR3 region has the DNA TGTGCCAGCAGCGCGGACCGTGACACGGGGTATCGCACAGATACGCAGTATTTT. Translation: CASSADRDTGYRTDTQYF.

The sample holds many counts of this clonotype. This chain joins TRBV27 and TRBJ1-5; D is unclear. Germline CDR1 and CDR2: MNHEY and SMNVEV (reference sequence). The CDR3 extends over 14 amino acids. With 5 bases removed from V and 4 bases from J, the gap between germline ends came to 12 bases. CDR3 coding DNA: TGTGCCAGCAGTCCTCTCTCCGGGAATCAGCCCCAGCATTTT. Amino acids: CASSPLSGNQPQHF.

The V gene is TRBV28, the J gene TRBJ2-3; 9 bases line up with TRBD2. Looked up from germline, CDR1 is MDHEN and CDR2 is SYDVKM. CDR3 length equals 18 residues. The V gene end was trimmed by 5 bases and the J gene end by 0 bases; junction bases not matched to a gene: 12. CDR3 nucleotides: TGTGCCAGCAGTCAAGGCCTCTTAGCGGGGGCTAGCACAGATACGCAGTATTTT. Protein sequence: CASSQGLLAGASTDTQYF.

This clonotype came up a few times. The chain combines TRBV6-6 with TRBJ2-7; TRBD1 matches 7 bases. The V gene end was trimmed by 5 bases and the J gene end by 6 bases; junction bases not matched to a gene: 7. Germline-derived CDR1 and CDR2 are MNHNY and SVGAGI (reference sequence). The CDR3 covers 13 residues. The CDR3 nucleotides read TGTGCCAGCAGTGCTACAGGGGTCGGCGAGCAGTACTTC. This sequence encodes CASSATGVGEQYF.

CDR3 nucleotides: TGTGCCAGCAGCACGAGGGCGACCGGGGGAGAAAAACTGTTTTTT. Translated, it gives CASSTRATGGEKLFF. The rearrangement uses TRBV11-2 and TRBJ1-4, with D tentatively TRBD1 (5 bases). Germline V gives CDR1 SGHAT, CDR2 FQNNGV. This CDR3 has 15 amino acids. The V end lost 5 bases, the J end lost 8 bases, and 18 bases lay between the germline ends.

The chain links TRBV28 to TRBJ1-5, with D perhaps matching TRBD1 (5 bases). V was trimmed by 1 base and J by 7 bases, leaving 11 bases between them. CDR3 size: 14 residues. Germline V gene data show CDR1 as MDHEN and CDR2 as SYDVKM. For the CDR3, the DNA is TGTGCCAGCAGTTTATACGGGGAGGGGCAGCCCCAGCATTTT. It yields the protein CASSLYGEGQPQHF. Variable domain in full (rest from reference TRBV28 and TRBJ1-5): DVKVTQSSRYLVKRTGEKVFLECVQDMDHENMFWYRQDPGLGLRLIYFSYDVKMKEKGDIPEGYSVSREKKERFSLILESASTNQTSMYLCASSLYGEGQPQHFGDGTRLSIL.